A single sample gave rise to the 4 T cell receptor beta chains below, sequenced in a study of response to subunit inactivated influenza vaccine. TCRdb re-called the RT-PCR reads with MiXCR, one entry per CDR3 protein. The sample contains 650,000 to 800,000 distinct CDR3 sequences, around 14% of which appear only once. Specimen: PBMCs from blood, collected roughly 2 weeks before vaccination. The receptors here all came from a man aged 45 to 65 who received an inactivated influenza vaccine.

CDR3: CASSQEDNYGYTF. The CDR3 nucleotides are TGTGCCAGCAGCCAGGAAGACAACTATGGCTACACCTTC. The J gene is TRBJ1-2, the V gene TRBV4-2; D is unclear. The germline gives CDR1 LGHNA, CDR2 YNFKEQ. Trimming left V 3 bases short and J 2 bases short, with 7 bases between. The CDR3 covers 13 residues.

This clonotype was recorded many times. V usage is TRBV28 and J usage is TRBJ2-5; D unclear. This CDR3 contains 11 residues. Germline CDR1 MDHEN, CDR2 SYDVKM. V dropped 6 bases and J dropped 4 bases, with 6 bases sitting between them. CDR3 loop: CASSDRETQYF. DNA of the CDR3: TGTGCCAGCAGCGATAGAGAGACCCAGTACTTC.

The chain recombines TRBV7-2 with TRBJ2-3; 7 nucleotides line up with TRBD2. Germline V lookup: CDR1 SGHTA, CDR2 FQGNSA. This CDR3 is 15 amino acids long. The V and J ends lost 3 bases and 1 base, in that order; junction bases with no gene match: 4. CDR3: CASSLTGGRTDTQYF. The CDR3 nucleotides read TGTGCCAGCAGCTTGACGGGAGGCCGCACAGATACGCAGTATTTT.

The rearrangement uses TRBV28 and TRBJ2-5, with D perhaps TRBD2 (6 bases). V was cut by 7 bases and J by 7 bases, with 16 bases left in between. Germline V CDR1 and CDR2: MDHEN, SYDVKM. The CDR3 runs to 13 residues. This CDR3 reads CASTLTGEVTQYF. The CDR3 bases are TGTGCCAGCACCCTAACGGGGGAGGTGACCCAGTACTTC. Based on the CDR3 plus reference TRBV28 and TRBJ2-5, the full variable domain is DVKVTQSSRYLVKRTGEKVFLECVQDMDHENMFWYRQDPGLGLRLIYFSYDVKMKEKGDIPEGYSVSREKKERFSLILESASTNQTSMYLCASTLTGEVTQYFGPGTRLLVL.